This T cell receptor (beta chain) was observed in a study of control samples from healthy donors and cancer patients. The assay was immunoSEQ multiplex PCR, and TCRdb's table has in-frame clones only and misses some. The sample lists 80,000 or so clones; over 85% were seen once. Germline V CDR1 and CDR2: LNHDA, SQIVND (reference sequence). CDR3 length: 17 amino acids. J gave up 1 base and V 6 bases, and 6 bases lay outside the gene matches. The specimen was blood. The TCR comes from a man aged 50 to 59 in good health. The rearrangement joins TRBV19 to TRBJ2-5; 15 nucleotides line up with TRBD2. This CDR3 reads CASSPGLAGGLQETQYF. The DNA for the CDR3 is TGTGCCAGTAGCCCGGGACTAGCGGGGGGTCTCCAAGAGACCCAGTACTTC.